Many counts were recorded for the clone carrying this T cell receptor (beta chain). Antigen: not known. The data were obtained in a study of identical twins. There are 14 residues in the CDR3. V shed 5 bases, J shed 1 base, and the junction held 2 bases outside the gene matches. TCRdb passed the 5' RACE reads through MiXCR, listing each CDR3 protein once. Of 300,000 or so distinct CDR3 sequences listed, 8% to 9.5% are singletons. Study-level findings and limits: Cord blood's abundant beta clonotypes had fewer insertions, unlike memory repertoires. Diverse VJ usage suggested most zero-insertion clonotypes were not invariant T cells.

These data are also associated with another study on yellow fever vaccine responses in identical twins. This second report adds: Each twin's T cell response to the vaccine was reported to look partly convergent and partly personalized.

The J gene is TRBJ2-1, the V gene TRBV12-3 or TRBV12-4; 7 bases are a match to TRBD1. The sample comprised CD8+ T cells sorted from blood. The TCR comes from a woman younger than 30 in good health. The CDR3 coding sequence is TGTGCCAGCAGTCAGGGGGTATCCTACAATGAGCAGTTCTTC. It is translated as CASSQGVSYNEQFF.